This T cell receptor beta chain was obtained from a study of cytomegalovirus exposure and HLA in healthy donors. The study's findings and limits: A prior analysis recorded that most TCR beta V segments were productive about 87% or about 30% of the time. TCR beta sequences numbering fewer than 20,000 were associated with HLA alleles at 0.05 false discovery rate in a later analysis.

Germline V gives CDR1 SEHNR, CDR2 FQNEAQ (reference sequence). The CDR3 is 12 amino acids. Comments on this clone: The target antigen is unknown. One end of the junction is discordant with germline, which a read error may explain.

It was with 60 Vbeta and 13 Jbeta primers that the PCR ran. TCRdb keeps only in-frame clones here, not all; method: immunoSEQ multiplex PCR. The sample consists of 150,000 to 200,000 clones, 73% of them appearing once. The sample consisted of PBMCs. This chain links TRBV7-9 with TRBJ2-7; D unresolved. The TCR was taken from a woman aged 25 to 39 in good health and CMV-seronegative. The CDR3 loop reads CSSSDQVHEQYF. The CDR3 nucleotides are TGTTCCAGCAGTGACCAGGTCCACGAGCAGTACTTC.